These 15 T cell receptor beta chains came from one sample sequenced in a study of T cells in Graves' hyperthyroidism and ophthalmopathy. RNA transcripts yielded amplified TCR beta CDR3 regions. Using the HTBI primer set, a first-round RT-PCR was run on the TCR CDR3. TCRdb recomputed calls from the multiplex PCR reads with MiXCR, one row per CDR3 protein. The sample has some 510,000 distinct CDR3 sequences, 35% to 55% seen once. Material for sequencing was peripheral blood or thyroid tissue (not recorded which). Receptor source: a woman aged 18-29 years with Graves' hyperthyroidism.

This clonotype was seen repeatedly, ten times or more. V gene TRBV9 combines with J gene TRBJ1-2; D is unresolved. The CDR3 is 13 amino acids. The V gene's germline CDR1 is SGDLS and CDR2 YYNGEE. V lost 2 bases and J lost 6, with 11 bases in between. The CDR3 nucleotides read TGTGCCAGCAGCGTTACCGGGTTGGATGGCTACACCTTC. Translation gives CASSVTGLDGYTF.

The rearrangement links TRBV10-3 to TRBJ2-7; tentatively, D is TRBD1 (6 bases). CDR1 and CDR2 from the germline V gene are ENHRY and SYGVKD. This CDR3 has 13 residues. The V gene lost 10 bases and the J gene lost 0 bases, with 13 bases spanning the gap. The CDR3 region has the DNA TGTGCCACCCGGACCAGGGGCTCCTACGAGCAGTACTTC. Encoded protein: CATRTRGSYEQYF.

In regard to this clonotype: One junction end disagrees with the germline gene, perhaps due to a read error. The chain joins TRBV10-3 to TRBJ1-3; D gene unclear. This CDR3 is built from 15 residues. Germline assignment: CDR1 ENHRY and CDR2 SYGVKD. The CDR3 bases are TGTGCCAGCAGTGAATCCCGGGCTGCGGGAAACACCATATGTTTT. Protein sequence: CASSESRAAGNTICF.

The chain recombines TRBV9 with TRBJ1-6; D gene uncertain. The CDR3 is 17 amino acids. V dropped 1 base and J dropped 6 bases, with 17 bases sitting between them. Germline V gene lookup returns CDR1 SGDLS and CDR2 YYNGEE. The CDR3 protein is CASSVSQEPGPNSPLHF. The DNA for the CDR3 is TGTGCCAGCAGCGTATCTCAAGAACCTGGTCCTAATTCACCCCTCCACTTT.

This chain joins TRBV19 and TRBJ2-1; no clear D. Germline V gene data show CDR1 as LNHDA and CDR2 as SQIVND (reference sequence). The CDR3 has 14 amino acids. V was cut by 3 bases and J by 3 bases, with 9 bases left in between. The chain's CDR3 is CASSMPLGYNEQFF. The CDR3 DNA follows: TGTGCCAGTAGTATGCCCCTAGGCTACAATGAGCAGTTCTTC.

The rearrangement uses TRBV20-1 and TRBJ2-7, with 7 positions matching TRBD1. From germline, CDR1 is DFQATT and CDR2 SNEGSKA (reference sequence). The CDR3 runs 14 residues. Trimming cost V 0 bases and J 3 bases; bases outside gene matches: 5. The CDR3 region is CSARDRDSLYEQYF. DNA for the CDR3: TGCAGTGCTAGAGATAGGGACAGTCTCTACGAGCAGTACTTC.

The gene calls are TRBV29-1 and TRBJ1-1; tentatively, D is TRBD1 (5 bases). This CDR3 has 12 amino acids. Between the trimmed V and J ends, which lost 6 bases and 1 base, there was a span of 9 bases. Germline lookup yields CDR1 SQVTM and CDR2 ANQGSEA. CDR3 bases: TGCAGCGTCGGGGGAACGAACACTGAAGCTTTCTTT. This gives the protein CSVGGTNTEAFF.

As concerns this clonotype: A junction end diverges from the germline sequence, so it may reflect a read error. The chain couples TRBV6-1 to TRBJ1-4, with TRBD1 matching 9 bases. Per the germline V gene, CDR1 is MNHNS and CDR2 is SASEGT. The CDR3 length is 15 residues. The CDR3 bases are TGTGCCATCAGTGATAAGCGCTTCGGGACAGGGTTGATGTTTTTT. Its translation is CAISDKRFGTGLMFF.

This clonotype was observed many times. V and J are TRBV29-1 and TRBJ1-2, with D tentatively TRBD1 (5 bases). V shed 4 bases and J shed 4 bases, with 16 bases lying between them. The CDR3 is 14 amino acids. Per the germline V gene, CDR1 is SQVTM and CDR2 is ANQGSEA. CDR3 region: CSVGQGGIGYGYTF. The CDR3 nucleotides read TGCAGCGTTGGGCAGGGCGGGATTGGCTATGGCTACACCTTC.

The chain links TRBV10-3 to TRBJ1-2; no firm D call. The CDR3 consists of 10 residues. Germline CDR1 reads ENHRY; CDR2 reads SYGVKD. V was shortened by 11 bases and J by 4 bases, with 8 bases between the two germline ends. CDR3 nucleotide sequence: TGTGCCTCTTACGGCTATGGCTACACCTTC. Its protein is CASYGYGYTF.

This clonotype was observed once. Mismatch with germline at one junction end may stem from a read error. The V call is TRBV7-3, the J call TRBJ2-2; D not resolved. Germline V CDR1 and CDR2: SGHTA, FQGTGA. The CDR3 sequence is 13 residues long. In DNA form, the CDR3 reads TGCGCCAGCAGCCAAGATAGGACCAGGGAGCTGTTTTTT. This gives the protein CASSQDRTRELFF.

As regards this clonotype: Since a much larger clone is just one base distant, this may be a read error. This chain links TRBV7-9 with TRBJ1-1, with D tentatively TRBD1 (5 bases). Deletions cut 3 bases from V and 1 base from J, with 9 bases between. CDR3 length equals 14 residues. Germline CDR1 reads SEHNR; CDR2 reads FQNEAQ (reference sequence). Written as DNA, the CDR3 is TGTGCCAGCAGCTTTGGGGGGGGGAACACTGAAGCTTTCTTT. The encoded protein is CASSFGGGNTEAFF.

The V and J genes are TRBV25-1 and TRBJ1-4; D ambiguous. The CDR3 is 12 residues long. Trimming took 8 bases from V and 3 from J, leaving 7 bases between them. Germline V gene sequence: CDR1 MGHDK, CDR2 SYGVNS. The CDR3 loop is CASEEANEKLFF. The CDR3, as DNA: TGTGCCAGCGAAGAGGCTAATGAAAAACTGTTTTTT. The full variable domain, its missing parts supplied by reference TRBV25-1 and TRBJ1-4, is EADIYQTPRYLVIGTGKKITLECSQTMGHDKMYWYQQDPGMELHLIHYSYGVNSTEKGDLSSESTVSRIRTEHFPLTLESARPSHTSQYLCASEEANEKLFFGSGTQLSVL.

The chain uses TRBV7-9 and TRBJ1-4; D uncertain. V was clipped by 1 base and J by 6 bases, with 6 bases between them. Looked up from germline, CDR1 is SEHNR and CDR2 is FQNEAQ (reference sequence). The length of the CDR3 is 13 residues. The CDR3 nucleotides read TGTGCCAGCAGCTTAGGGGCAGATGAAAAACTGTTTTTT. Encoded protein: CASSLGADEKLFF. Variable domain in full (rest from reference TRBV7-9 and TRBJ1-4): DTGVSQNPRHKITKRGQNVTFRCDPISEHNRLYWYRQTLGQGPEFLTYFQNEAQLEKSRLLSDRFSAERPKGSFSTLEIQRTEQGDSAMYLCASSLGADEKLFFGSGTQLSVL.

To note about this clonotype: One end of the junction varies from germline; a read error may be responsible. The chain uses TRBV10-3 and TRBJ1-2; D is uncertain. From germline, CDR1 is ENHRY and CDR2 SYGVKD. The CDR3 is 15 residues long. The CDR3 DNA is TGTGCCAGCAGTTACGGCGCGGAAGGAGGGTATGGCTACACCTTC. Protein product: CASSYGAEGGYGYTF.